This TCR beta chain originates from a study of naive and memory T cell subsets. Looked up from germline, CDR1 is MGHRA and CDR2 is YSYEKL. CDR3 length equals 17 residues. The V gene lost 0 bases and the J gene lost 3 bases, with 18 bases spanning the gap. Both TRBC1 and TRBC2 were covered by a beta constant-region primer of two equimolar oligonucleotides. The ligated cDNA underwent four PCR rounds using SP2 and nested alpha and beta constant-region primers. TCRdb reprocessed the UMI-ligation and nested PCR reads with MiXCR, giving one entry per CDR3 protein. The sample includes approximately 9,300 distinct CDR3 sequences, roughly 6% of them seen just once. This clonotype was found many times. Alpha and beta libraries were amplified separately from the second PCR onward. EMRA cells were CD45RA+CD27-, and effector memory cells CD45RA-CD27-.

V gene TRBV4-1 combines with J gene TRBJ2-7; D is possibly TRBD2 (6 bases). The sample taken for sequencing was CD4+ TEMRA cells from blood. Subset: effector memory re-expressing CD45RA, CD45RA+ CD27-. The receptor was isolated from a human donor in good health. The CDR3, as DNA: TGCGCCAGCAGCCAAGATATTATGGGGGAGGTCGACTACGAGCAGTACTTC. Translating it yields CASSQDIMGEVDYEQYF.